This T cell receptor beta chain was retrieved from a study of T-cell reconstitution after alpha-beta-depleted transplantation in children. Only a few counts were recorded for this clonotype. Its antigen is unknown. Findings and limits, study-wide: From newly produced T cells came most of the T-cell counts and diversity one year after transplant. It was reported that alpha-beta T cells came from several hundred expanded graft clones (about two months after transplant). Some patients' high day-60 TCRbeta diversity was traced to surviving recipient T cells and thymic progenitors.

Unique molecular identifiers were used to barcode this TCRbeta library. TCRdb fed the PCR reads into MiXCR, producing one record per CDR3 protein. The sample consists of fewer than 750,000 distinct CDR3 sequences, 25% to 30% of them appearing once. The sequencing used PBMCs, collected before TCRalphabeta/CD19-depleted stem cell transplant. The receptor comes from a boy in the first two years of life with Wiskott-Aldrich syndrome, due to receive a stem cell transplant.

The DNA for the CDR3 is TGCGCCAGCAGCTTGGAACAGGGGGCGGGCTATGGCTACACCTTC. This sequence encodes CASSLEQGAGYGYTF. The V gene is TRBV5-1, the J gene TRBJ1-2; 9 positions agree with TRBD1. Germline V gene sequence: CDR1 SGHRS, CDR2 YFSETQ. This CDR3 comprises 15 residues. V gave up 0 bases and J gave up 4 bases; unmatched junction bases: 4.